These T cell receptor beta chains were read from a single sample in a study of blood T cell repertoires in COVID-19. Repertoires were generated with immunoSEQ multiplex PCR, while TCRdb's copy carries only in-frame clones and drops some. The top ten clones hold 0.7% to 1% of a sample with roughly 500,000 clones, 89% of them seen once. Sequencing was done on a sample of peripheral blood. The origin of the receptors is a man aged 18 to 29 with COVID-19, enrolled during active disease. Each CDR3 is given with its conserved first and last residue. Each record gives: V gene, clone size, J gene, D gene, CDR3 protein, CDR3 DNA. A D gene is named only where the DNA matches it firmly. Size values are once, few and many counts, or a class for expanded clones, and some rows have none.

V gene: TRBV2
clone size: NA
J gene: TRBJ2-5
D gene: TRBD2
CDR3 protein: CASSERTSGIETQYF
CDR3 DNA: TGTGCCAGCAGTGAAAGAACTAGCGGGATAGAGACCCAGTACTTC

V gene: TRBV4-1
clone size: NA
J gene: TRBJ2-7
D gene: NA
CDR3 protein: CASSQDPAARGSYEQYF
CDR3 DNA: TGCGCCAGCAGCCAGGACCCCGCTGCGCGGGGATCCTACGAGCAGTACTTC

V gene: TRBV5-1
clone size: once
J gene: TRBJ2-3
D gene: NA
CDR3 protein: CASSLAGRGTDTQYF
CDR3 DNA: TGCGCCAGCAGCTTGGCGGGGAGAGGGACAGATACGCAGTATTTT

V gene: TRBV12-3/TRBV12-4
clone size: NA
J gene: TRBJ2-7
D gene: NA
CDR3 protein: CASSPGRYEQYF
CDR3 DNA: TGTGCCAGCAGTCCCGGGAGATACGAGCAGTACTTC

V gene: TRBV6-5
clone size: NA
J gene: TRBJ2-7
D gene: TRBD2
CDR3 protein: CASSYPSGGNYEQYF
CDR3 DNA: TGTGCCAGCAGTTACCCTAGCGGGGGCAACTACGAGCAGTACTTC

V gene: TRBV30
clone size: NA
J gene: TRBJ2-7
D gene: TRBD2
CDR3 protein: CAWSALAGPPPYEQYF
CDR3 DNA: TGTGCCTGGAGTGCCCTAGCGGGACCCCCCCCCTACGAGCAGTACTTC

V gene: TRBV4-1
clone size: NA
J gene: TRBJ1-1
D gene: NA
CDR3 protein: CASSFNPKPQGRETEAFF
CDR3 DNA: TGCGCCAGCAGTTTCAACCCCAAACCACAGGGTAGAGAAACTGAAGCTTTCTTT

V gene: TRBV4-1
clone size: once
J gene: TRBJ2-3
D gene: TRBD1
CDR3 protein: CASSQSNTGDPDTQYF
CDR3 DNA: TGCGCCAGCAGCCAATCGAACACAGGGGACCCAGATACGCAGTATTTT

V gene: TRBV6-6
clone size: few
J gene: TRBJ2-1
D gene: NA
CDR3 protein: CASSRGGSYNEQFF
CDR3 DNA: TGTGCCAGCAGTAGGGGTGGCTCCTACAATGAGCAGTTCTTC

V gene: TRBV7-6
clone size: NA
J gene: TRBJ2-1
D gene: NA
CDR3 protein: CASSLTGEDQFF
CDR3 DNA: TGTGCCAGCAGCCTTACAGGGGAGGATCAGTTCTTC

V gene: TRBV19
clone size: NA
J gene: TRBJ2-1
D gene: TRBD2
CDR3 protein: CASSILGTSGRNEQFF
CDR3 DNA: TGTGCCAGTAGTATATTGGGGACTAGCGGGCGTAATGAGCAGTTCTTC

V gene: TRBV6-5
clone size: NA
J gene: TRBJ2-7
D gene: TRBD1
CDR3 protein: CASSSYRGSYEQYF
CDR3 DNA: TGTGCCAGCAGTTCTTACAGGGGGTCCTACGAGCAGTACTTC

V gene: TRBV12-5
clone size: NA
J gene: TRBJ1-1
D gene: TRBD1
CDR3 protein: CASGLVLGTGNTEAFF
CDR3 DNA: TGTGCTAGTGGTTTGGTACTCGGGACAGGGAACACTGAAGCTTTCTTT

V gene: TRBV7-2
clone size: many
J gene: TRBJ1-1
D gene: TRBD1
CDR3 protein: CASSRDRGGTEAFF
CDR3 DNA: TGTGCCAGCAGCCGGGACAGGGGGGGAACTGAAGCTTTCTTT

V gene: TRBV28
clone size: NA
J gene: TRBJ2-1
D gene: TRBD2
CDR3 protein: CASSPPLAGGWGNEQFF
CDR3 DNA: TGTGCCAGCAGCCCCCCACTAGCGGGAGGGTGGGGCAATGAGCAGTTCTTC

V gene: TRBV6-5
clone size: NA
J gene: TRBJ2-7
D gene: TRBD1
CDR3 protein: CASSPTGRMYEQYF
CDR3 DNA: TGTGCCAGCAGCCCGACAGGGCGGATGTACGAGCAGTACTTC

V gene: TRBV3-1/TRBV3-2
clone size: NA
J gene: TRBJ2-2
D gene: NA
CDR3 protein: CASSFPPWAGAITGELFF
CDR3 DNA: TGTGCCAGCAGCTTCCCGCCGTGGGCAGGGGCGATCACCGGGGAGCTGTTTTTT

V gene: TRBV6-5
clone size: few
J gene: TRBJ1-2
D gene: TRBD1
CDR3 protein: CASSYGYRGDYGYTF
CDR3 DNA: TGTGCCAGCAGTTATGGATACAGGGGTGACTATGGCTACACCTTC

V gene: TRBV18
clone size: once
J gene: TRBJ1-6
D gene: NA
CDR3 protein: CASSQLDRNNSPLHF
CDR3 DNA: TGTGCCAGCTCACAGTTGGACAGAAATAATTCACCCCTCCACTTT

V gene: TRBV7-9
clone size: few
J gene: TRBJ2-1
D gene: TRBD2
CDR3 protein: CASSRSGGSYNEQFF
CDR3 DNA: TGTGCCAGCAGTAGAAGCGGGGGTTCCTACAATGAGCAGTTCTTC

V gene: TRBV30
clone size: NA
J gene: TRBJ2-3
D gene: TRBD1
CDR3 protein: CAWSATGGIDTQYF
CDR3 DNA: TGTGCCTGGAGTGCGACAGGGGGCATAGATACGCAGTATTTT

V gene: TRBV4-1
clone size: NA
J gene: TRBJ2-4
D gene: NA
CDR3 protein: CASSQEAQTIQYF
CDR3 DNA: TGCGCCAGCAGCCAAGAAGCACAGACCATTCAGTACTTC

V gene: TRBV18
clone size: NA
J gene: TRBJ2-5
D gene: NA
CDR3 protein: CASSPNAGETQYF
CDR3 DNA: TGTGCCAGCTCACCCAACGCAGGGGAGACCCAGTACTTC

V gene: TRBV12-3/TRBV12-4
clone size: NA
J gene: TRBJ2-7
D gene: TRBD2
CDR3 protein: CASTTGGYEQYF
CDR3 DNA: TGTGCCAGCACTACGGGAGGCTACGAGCAGTACTTC

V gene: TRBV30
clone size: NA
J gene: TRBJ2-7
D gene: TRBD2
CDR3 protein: CAWSVGLAGGVEQYF
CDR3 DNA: TGTGCCTGGAGTGTAGGGCTAGCGGGAGGGGTCGAGCAGTACTTC

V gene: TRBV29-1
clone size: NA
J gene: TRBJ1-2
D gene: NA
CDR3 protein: CSVLTGGVGSYTF
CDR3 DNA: TGCAGCGTTCTAACCGGAGGGGTCGGGAGCTACACCTTC

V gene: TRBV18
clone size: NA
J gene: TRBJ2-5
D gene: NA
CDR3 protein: CASSPMEGQETQYF
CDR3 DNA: TGTGCCAGCTCACCAATGGAGGGACAAGAGACCCAGTACTTC

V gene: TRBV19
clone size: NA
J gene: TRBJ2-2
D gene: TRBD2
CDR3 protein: CAGGDSNRPGELFF
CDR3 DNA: TGTGCGGGAGGGGACTCCAACCGTCCCGGGGAGCTGTTTTTT

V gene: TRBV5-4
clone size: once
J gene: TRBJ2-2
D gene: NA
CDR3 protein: CASSPLAVANTGELFF
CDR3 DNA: TGTGCCAGCAGCCCTCTCGCGGTAGCGAACACCGGGGAGCTGTTTTTT

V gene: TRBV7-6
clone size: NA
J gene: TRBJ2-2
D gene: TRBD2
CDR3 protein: CASSFLAGPATGELFF
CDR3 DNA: TGTGCCAGCAGCTTTCTAGCGGGACCCGCCACCGGGGAGCTGTTTTTT

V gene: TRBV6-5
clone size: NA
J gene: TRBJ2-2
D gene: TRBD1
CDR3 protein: CASSWTGGGTGELFF
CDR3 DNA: TGTGCCAGCAGTTGGACAGGGGGCGGAACCGGGGAGCTGTTTTTT

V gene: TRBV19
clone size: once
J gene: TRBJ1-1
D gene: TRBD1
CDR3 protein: CASSIGGTVKTTEAFF
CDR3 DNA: TGTGCCAGTAGTATCGGTGGGACAGTGAAGACCACTGAAGCTTTCTTT

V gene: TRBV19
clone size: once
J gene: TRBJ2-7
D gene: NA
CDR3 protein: CASSIAEGYEQYF
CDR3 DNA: TGTGCCAGTAGTATAGCGGAGGGGTACGAGCAGTACTTC

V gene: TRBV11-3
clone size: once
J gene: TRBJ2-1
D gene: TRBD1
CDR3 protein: CASSPDRAKGDEQFF
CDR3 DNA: TGTGCCAGCAGCCCGGACAGGGCCAAGGGAGATGAGCAGTTCTTC

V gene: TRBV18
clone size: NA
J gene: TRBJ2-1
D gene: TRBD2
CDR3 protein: CASSPSGGRLYNEQFF
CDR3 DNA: TGTGCCAGCTCACCCTCTGGCGGGAGACTCTACAATGAGCAGTTCTTC

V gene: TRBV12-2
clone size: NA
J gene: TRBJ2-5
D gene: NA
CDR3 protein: CASRCSNRGAVVTQYF
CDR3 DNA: TGTGCAAGTCGCTGTTCAAACAGGGGGGCCGTCGTGACCCAGTACTTC

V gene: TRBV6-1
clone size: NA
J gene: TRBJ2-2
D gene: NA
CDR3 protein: CASSEPGRGNTGELFF
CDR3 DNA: TGTGCCAGCAGTGAACCGGGCAGGGGGAACACCGGGGAGCTGTTTTTT

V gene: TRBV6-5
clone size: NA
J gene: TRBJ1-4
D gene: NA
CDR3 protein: CASRISDIEEKLFF
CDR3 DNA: TGTGCCAGCAGGATCTCCGACATAGAGGAAAAACTGTTTTTT

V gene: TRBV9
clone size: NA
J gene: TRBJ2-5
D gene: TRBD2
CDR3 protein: CASSVAWGGGGETQYF
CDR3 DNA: TGTGCCAGCAGCGTAGCTTGGGGAGGCGGGGGAGAGACCCAGTACTTC

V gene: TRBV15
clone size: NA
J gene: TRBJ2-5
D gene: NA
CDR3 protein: CATSRVPEETQYF
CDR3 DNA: TGTGCCACCAGCAGAGTCCCAGAAGAGACCCAGTACTTC